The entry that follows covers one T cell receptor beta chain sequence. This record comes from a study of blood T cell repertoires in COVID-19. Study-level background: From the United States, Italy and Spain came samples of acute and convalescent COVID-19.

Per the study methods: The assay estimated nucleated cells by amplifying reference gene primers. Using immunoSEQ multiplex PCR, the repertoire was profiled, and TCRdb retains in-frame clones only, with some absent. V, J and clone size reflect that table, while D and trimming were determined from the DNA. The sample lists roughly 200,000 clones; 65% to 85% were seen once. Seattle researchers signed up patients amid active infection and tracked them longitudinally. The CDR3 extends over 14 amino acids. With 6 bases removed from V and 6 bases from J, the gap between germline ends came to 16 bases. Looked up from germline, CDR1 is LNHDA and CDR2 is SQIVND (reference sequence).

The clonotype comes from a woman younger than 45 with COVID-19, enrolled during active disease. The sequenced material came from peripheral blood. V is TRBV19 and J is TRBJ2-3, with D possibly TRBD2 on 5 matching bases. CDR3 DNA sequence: TGTGCCAGTAGATTCGGGGTGCGGGCGGATACGCAGTATTTT. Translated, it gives CASRFGVRADTQYF.